Listed below are T cell receptor beta chains from one sample, sequenced in a study of T-cell memory formation after mild COVID-19. TCRdb re-called the 5' RACE reads with MiXCR, one entry per CDR3 protein. The table includes approximately 260,000 distinct CDR3 sequences, around 15% detected once. Sequences were obtained from PBMCs or a T cell subset sorted from them (not recorded which). The receptor source for this set is a man in his late teens or twenties who had mild COVID-19 (a few samples of this study predate the infection). Cell type and time point are not known. Each CDR3 is given with its conserved first and last residue. A D gene is named only where the DNA matches it firmly. Expanded clones get a size class; other rows say once, few or many, or leave the size out.

few | TRBJ1-2 | TRBV5-6 | TRBD1 | 12 | CASSFSGTGHTF | TGTGCCAGCAGCTTCTCCGGGACAGGACACACCTTC
. | TRBJ2-7 | TRBV6-5 | . | 12 | CASSTTPYEQYF | TGTGCCAGCAGCACGACCCCTTACGAGCAGTACTTC
few | TRBJ1-5 | TRBV7-2 | . | 12 | CASSLIRGPQHF | TGTGCCAGCAGCTTAATCAGGGGGCCCCAGCATTTT
. | TRBJ1-2 | TRBV7-6 | . | 17 | CASSRGTHSKGNYGYTF | TGTGCCAGCAGCCGCGGGACTCACTCCAAGGGGAACTATGGCTACACCTTC
. | TRBJ2-7 | TRBV20-1 | . | 15 | CSAQSKSLSDYEQYF | TGCAGTGCTCAAAGCAAGTCACTTTCAGACTACGAGCAGTACTTC
few | TRBJ2-1 | TRBV5-1 | TRBD2 | 17 | CASSILAGRSSYNEQFF | TGCGCCAGCAGCATCCTAGCGGGGAGAAGCTCCTACAATGAGCAGTTCTTC
few | TRBJ1-4 | TRBV7-9 | . | 14 | CASSLRTTNEKLFF | TGTGCCAGCAGCCTCCGTACAACTAATGAAAAACTGTTTTTT
. | TRBJ1-2 | TRBV15 | . | 15 | CATSREWARGEGYTF | TGTGCCACCAGCAGAGAGTGGGCCAGGGGAGAGGGCTACACCTTC
few | TRBJ2-1 | TRBV24-1 | . | 14 | CATSDTTRYNEQFF | TGTGCCACCAGTGATACAACTCGTTACAATGAGCAGTTCTTC
. | TRBJ1-1 | TRBV5-1 | . | 13 | CASSEGVDTEAFF | TGCGCCAGCAGCGAAGGGGTGGACACTGAAGCTTTCTTT
. | TRBJ2-5 | TRBV20-1 | . | 13 | CSAIVTGQETQYF | TGCAGTGCTATTGTTACGGGGCAAGAGACCCAGTACTTC
. | TRBJ1-4 | TRBV15 | TRBD1 | 16 | CATSDRGRGGNEKLFF | TGTGCCACCAGCGACAGGGGGCGAGGGGGCAATGAAAAACTGTTTTTT
few | TRBJ2-2 | TRBV5-5 | . | 18 | CASSFWMPGLSATGELFF | TGTGCCAGCAGCTTTTGGATGCCGGGACTCTCGGCCACCGGGGAGCTGTTTTTT
. | TRBJ2-1 | TRBV7-8 | . | 12 | CASSPHGLEEFF | TGTGCCAGCAGCCCCCACGGTCTAGAGGAGTTCTTC
. | TRBJ2-2 | TRBV12-1 | . | 14 | CASSSTRGGGELFF | TGTGCCAGCAGCTCTACACGGGGAGGCGGGGAGCTGTTTTTT